Listed below are T cell receptor beta chains from one sample, sequenced in a study of blood T cell repertoires in COVID-19. Assay used: immunoSEQ multiplex PCR; TCRdb lists only in-frame clones, some missing. Among some 170,000 clones listed, roughly four fifths were seen once. The sequenced sample consisted of peripheral blood. These receptors were obtained from a human donor in a cohort sampled during active COVID-19. The CDR3 runs from the conserved cysteine through the conserved F or W. D genes are given only for firm matches. Only some rows state a clone size, as once, few, many or a class for expanded clones.

clone_size	j_call	d_call	v_call	cdr3_aa	cdr3_nt
NA	TRBJ1-2	NA	TRBV19	CASSVIDPGSYGYTF	TGTGCCAGTAGTGTAATCGACCCAGGGTCCTATGGCTACACCTTC
NA	TRBJ1-1	TRBD1	TRBV9	CASSVDPGQTNTEAFF	TGTGCCAGCAGCGTAGACCCGGGACAGACGAACACTGAAGCTTTCTTT
NA	TRBJ1-1	NA	TRBV4-3	CASSQASTSGAEAFF	TGCGCCAGCAGCCAAGCCTCTACTTCGGGGGCTGAAGCTTTCTTT
NA	TRBJ2-6	TRBD1	TRBV6-1	CASSATGGAGANVLTF	TGTGCCAGCAGTGCGACAGGGGGCGCCGGGGCCAACGTCCTGACTTTC
NA	TRBJ1-1	NA	TRBV7-2	CASSPSLSRSTEAFF	TGTGCCAGCAGCCCAAGCCTCTCCCGAAGCACTGAAGCTTTCTTT
once	TRBJ2-5	TRBD1	TRBV3-1/TRBV3-2	CASSRDRGIETQYF	TGTGCCAGCAGCCGGGACAGGGGGATAGAGACCCAGTACTTC
NA	TRBJ1-2	NA	TRBV7-8	CASSLDSYGYTF	TGTGCCAGCAGCTTAGACAGCTATGGCTACACCTTC
few	TRBJ1-4	NA	TRBV7-8	CASSFPKTSGVRANEKLFF	TGTGCCAGCAGCTTCCCCAAAACCTCAGGGGTTCGGGCTAATGAAAAACTGTTTTTT
few	TRBJ2-1	NA	TRBV14	CASSRGLNEQFF	TGTGCCAGCAGCCGAGGACTCAATGAGCAGTTCTTC
few	TRBJ1-6	NA	TRBV14	CASSQARWMSNSPLHF	TGTGCCAGCAGCCAAGCGAGGTGGATGAGTAATTCACCCCTCCACTTT
NA	TRBJ2-5	NA	TRBV12-3/TRBV12-4	CASSLSGPGAQYF	TGTGCCAGCAGTTTATCGGGCCCCGGGGCCCAGTACTTC
NA	TRBJ2-6	TRBD1	TRBV7-9	CASRRGQGSSGANVLTF	TGTGCCAGCAGACGGGGACAGGGTAGCTCTGGGGCCAACGTCCTGACTTTC
few	TRBJ1-5	TRBD1	TRBV6-2/TRBV6-3	CASSYPGQGWQPQHF	TGTGCCAGCAGTTACCCCGGACAGGGATGGCAGCCCCAGCATTTT
NA	TRBJ2-7	TRBD1	TRBV7-3	CASRPDRGEQYF	TGTGCCAGCAGACCAGACAGGGGCGAGCAGTACTTC
NA	TRBJ2-5	TRBD2	TRBV18	CASSPFLGAGGIQETQYF	TGTGCCAGCTCACCATTTTTAGGAGCGGGAGGTATCCAAGAGACCCAGTACTTC
NA	TRBJ1-5	TRBD1	TRBV6-2/TRBV6-3	CASSYSRDRGRDQPQHF	TGTGCCAGCAGTTACAGCCGGGACAGGGGGCGCGATCAGCCCCAGCATTTT
NA	TRBJ2-1	NA	TRBV21-1	CASQSRGSHEQFF	TGTGCCAGTCAGAGCAGGGGATCCCATGAGCAGTTCTTC
NA	TRBJ2-2	NA	TRBV6-2/TRBV6-3	CASSYTDLGELFF	TGTGCCAGCAGTTATACAGACCTGGGGGAGCTGTTTTTT